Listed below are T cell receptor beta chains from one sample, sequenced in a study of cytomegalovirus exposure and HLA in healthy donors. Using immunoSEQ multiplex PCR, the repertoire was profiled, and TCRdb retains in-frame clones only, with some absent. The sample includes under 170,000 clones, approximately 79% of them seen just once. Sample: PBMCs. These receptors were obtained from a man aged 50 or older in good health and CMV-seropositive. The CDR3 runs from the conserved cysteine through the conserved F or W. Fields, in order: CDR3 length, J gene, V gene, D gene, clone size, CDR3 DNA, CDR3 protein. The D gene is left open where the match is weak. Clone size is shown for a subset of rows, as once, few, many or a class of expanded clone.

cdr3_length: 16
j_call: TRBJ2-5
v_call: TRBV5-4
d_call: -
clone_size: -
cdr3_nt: TGTGCCAGCAGCTTGGGTCGGGGATCGTACCAAGAGACCCAGTACTTC
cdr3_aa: CASSLGRGSYQETQYF

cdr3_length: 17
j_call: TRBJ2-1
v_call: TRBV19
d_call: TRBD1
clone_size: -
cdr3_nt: TGTGCCAGTAGCAGACAGGGACAGGGGACCAGTTACAATGAGCAGTTCTTC
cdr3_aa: CASSRQGQGTSYNEQFF

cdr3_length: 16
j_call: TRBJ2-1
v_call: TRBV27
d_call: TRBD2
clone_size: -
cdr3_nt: TGTGCCAGCAGTCCCATCCAGCGGGGACCCTACAATGAGCAGTTCTTC
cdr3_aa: CASSPIQRGPYNEQFF

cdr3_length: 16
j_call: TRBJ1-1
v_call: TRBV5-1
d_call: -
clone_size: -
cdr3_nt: TGCGCCAGCAGCTTGGACGGGGGACTTCGAACGACTGAAGCTTTCTTT
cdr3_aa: CASSLDGGLRTTEAFF

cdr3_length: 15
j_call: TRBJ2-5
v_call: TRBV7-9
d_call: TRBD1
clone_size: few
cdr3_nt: TGTGCCAGCAGCTTACAAGGGGGCTCAGGAGAGACCCAGTACTTC
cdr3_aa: CASSLQGGSGETQYF

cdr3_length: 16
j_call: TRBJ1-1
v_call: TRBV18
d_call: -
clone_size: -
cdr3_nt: TGTGCCAGCTCACCAGACAGCTCCAATCAGAACACTGAAGCTTTCTTT
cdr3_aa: CASSPDSSNQNTEAFF

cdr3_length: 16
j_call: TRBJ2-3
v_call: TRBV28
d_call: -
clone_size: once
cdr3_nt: TGTGCCACCTCACCGACACGTCATGGTGGCACAGATACGCAGTATTTT
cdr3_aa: CATSPTRHGGTDTQYF

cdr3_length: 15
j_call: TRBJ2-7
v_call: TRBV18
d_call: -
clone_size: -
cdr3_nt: TGTGCCAGCTCACCCCAGGACAGCCTCCGCTACGAGCAGTACTTC
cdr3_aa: CASSPQDSLRYEQYF

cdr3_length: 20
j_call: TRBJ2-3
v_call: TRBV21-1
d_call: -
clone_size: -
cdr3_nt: TGTGCCAGCAGCCGATCCGGCCGATCCGGGACAGAGACTAGCACAGATACGCAGTATTTT
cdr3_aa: CASSRSGRSGTETSTDTQYF

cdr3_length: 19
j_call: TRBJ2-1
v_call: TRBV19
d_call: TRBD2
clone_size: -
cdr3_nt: TGTGCCAGTGTCGGACTAGCGGGAGCATCCCCCAGCTCCTACAATGAGCAGTTCTTC
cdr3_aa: CASVGLAGASPSSYNEQFF

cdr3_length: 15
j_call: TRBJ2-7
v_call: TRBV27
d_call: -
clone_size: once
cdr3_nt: TGTGCCAGCAGTGAGCCGGCAGCAGGGTCCTACGAGCAGTACTTC
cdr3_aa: CASSEPAAGSYEQYF

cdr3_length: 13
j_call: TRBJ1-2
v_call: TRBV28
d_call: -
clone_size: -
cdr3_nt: TGTGCCAGCACAACGGCAGGGACTGATGGCTACACCTTC
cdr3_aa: CASTTAGTDGYTF

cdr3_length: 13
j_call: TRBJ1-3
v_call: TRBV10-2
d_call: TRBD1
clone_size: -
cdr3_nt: TGCGCCAGCAGTCCAGGGGGTGGAAACACCATATATTTT
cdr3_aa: CASSPGGGNTIYF

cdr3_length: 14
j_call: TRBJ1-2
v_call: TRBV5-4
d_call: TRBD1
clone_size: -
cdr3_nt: TGTGCCAGCAGCTTGCAGGGACAGGGAGGTGGCTACACCTTC
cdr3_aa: CASSLQGQGGGYTF

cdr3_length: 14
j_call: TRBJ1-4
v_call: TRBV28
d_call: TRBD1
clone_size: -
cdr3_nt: TGTGCCAGCAGTGTGACAGGGAGTAATGAAAAACTGTTTTTT
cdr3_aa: CASSVTGSNEKLFF

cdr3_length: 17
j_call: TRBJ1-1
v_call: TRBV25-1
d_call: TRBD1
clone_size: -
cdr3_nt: TGTGCCAGCAGTGATCCCCGAGGACAGGACGGTAACACTGAAGCTTTCTTT
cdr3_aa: CASSDPRGQDGNTEAFF

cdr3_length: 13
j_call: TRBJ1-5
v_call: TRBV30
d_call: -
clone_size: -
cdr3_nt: TGTGCCTGGAGTTTGGAGGAGGATCAGCCCCAGCATTTT
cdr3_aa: CAWSLEEDQPQHF

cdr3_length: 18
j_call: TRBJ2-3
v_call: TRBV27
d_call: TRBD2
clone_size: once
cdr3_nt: TGTGCCAGCAGTTTTTTTGGGACTAGCGGGAGTTCCGCAGATACGCAGTATTTT
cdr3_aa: CASSFFGTSGSSADTQYF

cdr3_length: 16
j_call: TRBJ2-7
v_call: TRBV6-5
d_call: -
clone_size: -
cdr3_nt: TGTGCCAGCAGTTCGCAACCGGGTCGCCCCGCCGACGAGCAGTACTTC
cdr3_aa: CASSSQPGRPADEQYF

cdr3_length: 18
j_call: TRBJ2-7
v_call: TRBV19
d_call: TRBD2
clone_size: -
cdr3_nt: TGTGCCAGTAGTACAGGGATACTAGCGGGAGTGCGGTCCTACGAGCAGTACTTC
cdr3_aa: CASSTGILAGVRSYEQYF

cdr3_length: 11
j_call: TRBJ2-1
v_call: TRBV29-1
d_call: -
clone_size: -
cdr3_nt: TGCAGCGTTGTCTCGGGTTATGAGCAGTTCTTC
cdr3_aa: CSVVSGYEQFF

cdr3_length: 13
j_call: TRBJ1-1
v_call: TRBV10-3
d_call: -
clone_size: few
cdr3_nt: TGTGCCATCAGTGAGTCGTCAGGGGCACGAGCTTTCTTT
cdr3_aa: CAISESSGARAFF

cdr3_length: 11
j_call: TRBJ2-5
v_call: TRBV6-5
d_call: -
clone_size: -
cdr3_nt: TGTGCCAGCAGTTACGAGGGGACCCAGTACTTC
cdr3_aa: CASSYEGTQYF

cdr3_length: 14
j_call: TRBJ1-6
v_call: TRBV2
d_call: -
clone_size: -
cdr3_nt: TGTGCCAGCAGGGGGGACACCTATAATTCACCCCTCCACTTT
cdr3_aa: CASRGDTYNSPLHF

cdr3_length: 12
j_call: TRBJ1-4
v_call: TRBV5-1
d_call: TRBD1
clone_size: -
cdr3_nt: TGCGCCAGCAGCGAGAAGACAGGGAAACTGTTTTTT
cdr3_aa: CASSEKTGKLFF

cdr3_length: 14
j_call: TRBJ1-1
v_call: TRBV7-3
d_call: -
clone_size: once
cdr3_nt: TGTGCCAGCAGCTCCGGGGGTGGGAACACTGAAGCTTTCTTT
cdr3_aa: CASSSGGGNTEAFF

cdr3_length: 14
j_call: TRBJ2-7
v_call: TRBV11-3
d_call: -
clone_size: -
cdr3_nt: TGTGCCAGCAGCCCAGCGGCAAGCCCCACCGAGCAGTACTTC
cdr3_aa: CASSPAASPTEQYF

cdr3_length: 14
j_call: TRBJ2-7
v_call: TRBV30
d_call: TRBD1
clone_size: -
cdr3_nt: TGTGCCTCTTCGTGGACAGGGGGCTTCAACGAGCAGTACTTC
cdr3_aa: CASSWTGGFNEQYF

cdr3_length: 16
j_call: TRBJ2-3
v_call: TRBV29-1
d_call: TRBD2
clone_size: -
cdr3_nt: TGCAGCGTCAGGGGGGCTAGCGGGAGCGGCACAGATACGCAGTATTTT
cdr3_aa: CSVRGASGSGTDTQYF

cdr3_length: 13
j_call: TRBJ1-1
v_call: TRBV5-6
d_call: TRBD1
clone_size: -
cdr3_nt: TGTGCCAGCAGCGAGGACAGGTTGACTGAAGCTTTCTTT
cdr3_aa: CASSEDRLTEAFF

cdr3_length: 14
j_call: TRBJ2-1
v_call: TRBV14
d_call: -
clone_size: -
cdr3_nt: TGTGCCAGCTCCGAGGAGGGATCCTACAATGAGCAGTTCTTC
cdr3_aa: CASSEEGSYNEQFF

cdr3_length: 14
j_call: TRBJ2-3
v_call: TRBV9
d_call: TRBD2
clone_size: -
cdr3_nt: TGTGCCAGTCAACTAGCGGGAGGAGTAGATACGCAGTATTTT
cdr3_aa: CASQLAGGVDTQYF

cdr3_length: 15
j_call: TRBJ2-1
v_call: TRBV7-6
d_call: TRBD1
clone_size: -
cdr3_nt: TGTGCCAGCAGCCCAACGACAGGGGCAGGCAATGAGCAGTTCTTC
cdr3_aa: CASSPTTGAGNEQFF

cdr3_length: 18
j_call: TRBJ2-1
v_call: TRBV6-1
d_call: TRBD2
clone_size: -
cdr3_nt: TGTGCCAGCAGTGAAAAGCGTCTAGCGGGAATCAACGCCAATGAGCAGTTCTTC
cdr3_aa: CASSEKRLAGINANEQFF

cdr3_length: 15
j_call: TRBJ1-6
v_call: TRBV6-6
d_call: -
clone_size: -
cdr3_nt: TGTGCCAGCAGTTACTCGGGGCAGGGGAATTCACCCCTCCACTTT
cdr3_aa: CASSYSGQGNSPLHF

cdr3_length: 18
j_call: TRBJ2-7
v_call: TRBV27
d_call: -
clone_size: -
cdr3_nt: TGTGCCAGCCCGCGACGGCAGGGACTCTTGCTGCCCTCCTACGAGCAGTACTTC
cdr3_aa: CASPRRQGLLLPSYEQYF

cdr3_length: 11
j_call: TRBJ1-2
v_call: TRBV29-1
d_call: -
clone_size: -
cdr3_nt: TGCAGCGTTGCGGGTAACTATGGCTACACCTTC
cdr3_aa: CSVAGNYGYTF

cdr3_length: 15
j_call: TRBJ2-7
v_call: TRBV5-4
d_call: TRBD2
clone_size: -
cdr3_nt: TGTGCCAGCAGCCTCAGCGGGAGGCCTTCCTACGAGCAGTACTTC
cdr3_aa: CASSLSGRPSYEQYF

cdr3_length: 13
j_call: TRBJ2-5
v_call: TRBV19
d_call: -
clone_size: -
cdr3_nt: TGTGCCAGTAGTATAGGGGCCCAAGAGACCCAGTACTTC
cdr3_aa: CASSIGAQETQYF

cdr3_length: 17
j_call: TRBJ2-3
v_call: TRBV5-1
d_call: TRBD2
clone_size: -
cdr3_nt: TGCGCCAGCAGCTTGGCCTTCGGGGGAGGGCCCCTAGATACGCAGTATTTT
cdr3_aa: CASSLAFGGGPLDTQYF

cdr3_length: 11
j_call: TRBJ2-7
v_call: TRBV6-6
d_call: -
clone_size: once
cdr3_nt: TGTGCCAGCAGTTCCCTCTACGAGCAGTACTTC
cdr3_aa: CASSSLYEQYF